Reported below is one T cell receptor beta chain. At one of its ends the junction is not consistent with the germline gene, which may arise from a read error. Per the original data handling: For nucleated cells, counts were estimated from reference gene primer amplification. Libraries were prepared by immunoSEQ multiplex PCR; TCRdb keeps only in-frame clonotypes and omits some of them. D and trimming were read from the DNA, whereas the V and J calls and clone size are those reported in that table. The top ten clones hold just under 0.9% of a sample with roughly 170,000 clones, approximately 90% of them seen once. These data originate in a study of blood T cell repertoires in COVID-19. Study-wide context: Sources were T cells, B-cell-depleted T cells, or PBMCs; the material itself was cDNA or gDNA.

The V gene's germline CDR1 is SGHKS and CDR2 YYEKEE (reference sequence). The CDR3 extends over 17 amino acids. The clonotype was recovered from a woman under 30 who had recovered from COVID-19. Sequencing was done on a sample of peripheral blood. The rearrangement links TRBV5-5 to TRBJ2-4; 9 positions match TRBD2. The DNA of the CDR3 is TGTGCCAGCACCGTGACGAGACAGGGCGGGACTAGCATAGTATGGTCCTTC. Residues: CASTVTRQGGTSIVWSF. Based on the CDR3 plus reference TRBV5-5 and TRBJ2-4, the full variable domain is DAGVTQSPTHLIKTRGQQVTLRCSPISGHKSVSWYQQVLGQGPQFIFQYYEKEERGRGNFPDRFSARQFPNYSSELNVNALLLGDSALYLCASTVTRQGGTSIVWSFGAGTRLSVL.